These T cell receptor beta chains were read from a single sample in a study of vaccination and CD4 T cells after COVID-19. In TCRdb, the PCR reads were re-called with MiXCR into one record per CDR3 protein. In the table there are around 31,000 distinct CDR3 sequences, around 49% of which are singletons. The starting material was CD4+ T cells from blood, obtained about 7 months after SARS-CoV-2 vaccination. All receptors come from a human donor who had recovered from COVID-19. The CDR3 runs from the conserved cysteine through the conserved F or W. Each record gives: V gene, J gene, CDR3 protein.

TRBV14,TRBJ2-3,CASSQGGGTSTDTQYF
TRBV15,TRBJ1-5,CATSRPDVQPQHF
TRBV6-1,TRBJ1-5,CASSEEGTGYQPQHF
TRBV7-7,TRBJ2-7,CASSSHRDGEQYF
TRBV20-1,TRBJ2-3,CSARDLASGGGDTQYF
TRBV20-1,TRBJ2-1,CSARGRVRYNEQFF
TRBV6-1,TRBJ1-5,CASTRGQPQHF
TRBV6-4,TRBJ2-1,CASSEGLAGVDEQFF
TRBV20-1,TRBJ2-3,CSARDPAGGLGTDTQYF
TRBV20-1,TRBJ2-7,CSANLLNYEQYF
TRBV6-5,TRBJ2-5,CASSYSLLGTGTQYF
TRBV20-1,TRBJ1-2,CSAGGGLDAYGYTF
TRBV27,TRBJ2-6,CASSSPAPGANVLTF
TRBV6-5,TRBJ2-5,CASSYGTGEFETQYF
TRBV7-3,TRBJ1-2,CASSLFSGYGYTF
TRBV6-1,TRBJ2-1,CASHPSSGGYNEQFF